The 5 T cell receptor beta chains below all came from one sample that was sequenced in a study of blood T cells in healthy people across ages. Primed by a sample-barcoded 5' primer and a J-beta primer mix, a second PCR proceeded for 7 to 11 cycles. TCRdb re-analysed the 5' RACE reads in MiXCR, keeping a single row per CDR3 protein. The data hold about 1,800,000 distinct CDR3 sequences, with 28% observed a single time. The sequenced sample was blood. These receptors originate from a woman aged 25 to 39 in good health.

This clonotype has just a few counts. This chain uses TRBV7-9 with TRBJ1-6, with 7 bases aligning to TRBD1. J gave up 2 bases and V 1 base, and 2 bases lay outside the gene matches. Per germline, CDR1 SEHNR and CDR2 FQNEAQ (reference sequence). The CDR3 sequence is 16 residues long. The CDR3, as DNA: TGTGCCAGCAGCTTAGGCCAGGGGGCCTATAATTCACCCCTCCACTTT. Its translation: CASSLGQGAYNSPLHF.

Of note for this clonotype: A read error may be the cause here, since a much bigger clone is one base away. This chain links TRBV3-1 with TRBJ2-1, with TRBD2 identical over 8 bases. The assigned J gene may be wrong: the sequence end matches TRBJ2-7 better. The CDR3 loop spans 15 amino acids. Germline V lookup: CDR1 LGHDT, CDR2 YNNKEL (reference sequence). This chain's CDR3 is CTSSQTASGSYEQYF. The CDR3 DNA reads TGTACCAGCAGCCAAACGGCTAGCGGGTCCTACGAGCAGTACTTC.

The CDR3 is CATLEGPVYGYTF. The DNA of the CDR3 is TGTGCCACCCTAGAGGGGCCAGTCTATGGCTACACCTTC. This chain links TRBV5-7 with TRBJ1-2, with a weak D call TRBD1 (5 bases). TRBV5-7 is recorded as an ORF, its role being uncertain. Trimming pared 9 bases from V and 4 bases from J, leaving 16 bases between. The length of the CDR3 is 13 residues.

This clonotype was observed many times. The chain recombines TRBV10-2 with TRBJ2-7; TRBD1 matches 7 bases. The CDR3 is 12 residues long. The V gene's germline CDR1 is WSHSY and CDR2 SAAADI. V lost 8 bases and J lost 3; bases outside the gene matches: 4. The CDR3 DNA follows: TGCGCCAGCCGGGACAGCTTCTACGAGCAGTACTTC. Translation: CASRDSFYEQYF.

V gene TRBV6-5 combines with J gene TRBJ2-2; TRBD1 is a possible D gene (6 bases). The V end lost 5 bases, the J end lost 4 bases, and 17 bases lay between the germline ends. Germline V gene data show CDR1 as MNHEY and CDR2 as SVGAGI. The CDR3 totals 16 residues. This CDR3 reads CASSPQGLLPTGELFF. CDR3 sequence (DNA): TGTGCCAGCAGTCCGCAGGGGTTACTTCCCACCGGGGAGCTGTTTTTT.